A selection of T cell receptor beta chains follows, all from one sample in a study of PD-1 blockade in classical Hodgkin lymphoma. Assay used: immunoSEQ multiplex PCR; TCRdb lists only in-frame clones, some missing. Among about 100,000 clones listed, roughly nine tenths were seen once. The specimen was peripheral blood mononuclear cells (PBMCs), collected before the second cycle of nivolumab. These receptors were obtained from a human donor with classical Hodgkin lymphoma. The conserved cysteine and the conserved F or W are not part of the CDR3 here. The order of the fields is V gene, CDR3 protein.

v_call: TRBV19; cdr3_aa: ASSSSPGQGAF
v_call: TRBV15; cdr3_aa: ATSADRGNYNEQF
v_call: TRBV7-6; cdr3_aa: ASSQNPGRAYNEQF
v_call: TRBV5-6; cdr3_aa: ASSPEINTGELF
v_call: TRBV4-1; cdr3_aa: ASRARGGDPHEQF
v_call: TRBV13; cdr3_aa: ASSHSTDTQY
v_call: TRBV29-1; cdr3_aa: SVGTSGFYEQY
v_call: TRBV6-6; cdr3_aa: AIRSGVNTGELF
v_call: TRBV18; cdr3_aa: ASSPDSGHYEQY
v_call: TRBV19; cdr3_aa: ASSKGSGAKDYGYT
v_call: TRBV27; cdr3_aa: ASSNWPGSSYNEQF
v_call: TRBV7-2; cdr3_aa: ASSLVAGGQDTQY
v_call: TRBV10-2; cdr3_aa: ASSAKLAGFYEQY
v_call: TRBV19; cdr3_aa: ASRKREVVTDTQY
v_call: TRBV6-5; cdr3_aa: ASSLARGAYEQY
v_call: TRBV27; cdr3_aa: ASSPGFGMGWAEAF
v_call: TRBV7-2; cdr3_aa: ASSLAPLGLRLAGGHIQY
v_call: TRBV30; cdr3_aa: AWSNRGNSAEAF
v_call: TRBV9; cdr3_aa: ASSVGSGISTDTQY
v_call: TRBV11-2; cdr3_aa: ASNSSPGGRGEKLF
v_call: TRBV11-2; cdr3_aa: ASSWDRSPLHT
v_call: TRBV6-5; cdr3_aa: ASSWDGYQPQH
v_call: TRBV6-5; cdr3_aa: ASSYSGRLSTDTQY
v_call: TRBV7-9; cdr3_aa: ATLTGIRGVAF
v_call: TRBV12-5; cdr3_aa: ASGHTQRPT
v_call: TRBV13; cdr3_aa: ASSLGRRGAF